These 25 T cell receptor beta chains share one sample of origin, sequenced in a study of lymphopenia after photon versus proton radiotherapy. TCRdb keeps only in-frame clones here, not all; method: immunoSEQ multiplex PCR. Of under 20,000 clones listed, 85% to 95% are singletons. The sequenced sample was peripheral blood, obtained from a patient treated with photon-based radiotherapy. The receptors stem from a man in his sixties with pancreatic cancer.

V is TRBV4-1 and J is TRBJ2-2; D ambiguous. This CDR3 region has 15 residues. Germline loops: CDR1 MGHRA, CDR2 YSYEKL. Trimming took off 4 bases at V and 3 bases at J, with 12 bases between the two ends. CDR3 sequence (DNA): TGCGCCAGCAGCCTAGGCCAGCCGCACACCGGGGAGCTGTTTTTT. This codes for CASSLGQPHTGELFF.

The rearrangement joins TRBV19 to TRBJ1-1, with D perhaps TRBD1 (5 bases). CDR3 size: 16 residues. Trimming pared 3 bases from V and 10 bases from J, leaving 24 bases between. The germline V gene has CDR1 LNHDA and CDR2 SQIVND (reference sequence). CDR3 sequence: CASSIELGTYSGGAFF. The CDR3 DNA sequence: TGTGCCAGTAGTATCGAATTGGGGACGTATTCTGGTGGAGCTTTCTTT.

The chain uses TRBV29-1 and TRBJ2-2; D is uncertain. Trimming left V 2 bases short and J 8 bases short, with 12 bases between. Germline lookup yields CDR1 SQVTM and CDR2 ANQGSEA. This CDR3 comprises 13 residues. CDR3 loop: CSVEPPGLGELFF. CDR3 DNA: TGCAGCGTTGAACCCCCCGGGCTTGGGGAGCTGTTTTTT.

The chain couples TRBV7-8 to TRBJ2-7, with 10 nucleotides matching TRBD1. CDR1 is SGHVS, CDR2 FQNEAQ, per germline. The J segment lost 2 bases and the V segment lost 7 bases, leaving 8 bases of the junction unmatched. The CDR3 consists of 15 residues. CDR3 region: CASNHPGTGAYEQYF. CDR3 DNA sequence: TGTGCCAGCAACCACCCCGGGACAGGGGCCTACGAGCAGTACTTC.

A few counts support this clone. The J gene is TRBJ1-2, the V gene TRBV4-1, with D unresolved. Germline values: CDR1 MGHRA, CDR2 YSYEKL. This CDR3 region has 14 residues. Trimming stripped 1 base from V and 8 bases from J, with 14 bases between. The CDR3 reads CASSQGPVVLGYTF. CDR3 DNA sequence: TGCGCCAGCAGCCAAGGCCCGGTGGTGTTGGGCTACACCTTC.

CDR3 sequence reads: CASKQKPPSYEQYF. CDR3 sequence (DNA): TGTGCCAGCAAGCAAAAGCCGCCCTCCTACGAGCAGTACTTC. The chain employs TRBV9 and TRBJ2-7; the D is unclear. Trimming shortened V by 6 bases and J by 0 bases, and 13 bases separated the two germline ends. Germline V gives CDR1 SGDLS, CDR2 YYNGEE. The CDR3 is made up of 14 amino acids.

The chain recombines TRBV5-1 with TRBJ1-1; a weak D match, TRBD1 (6 bases). Per germline, CDR1 SGHRS and CDR2 YFSETQ. CDR3 length: 16 residues. The V and J ends lost 0 bases and 2 bases respectively, with 14 bases between them. Written as DNA, the CDR3 is TGCGCCAGCAGCTTGGCCGTATCGGGGGCCAACACTGAAGCTTTCTTT. It encodes CASSLAVSGANTEAFF. Together with reference TRBV5-1 and TRBJ1-1, the CDR3 gives the full variable domain: KAGVTQTPRYLIKTRGQQVTLSCSPISGHRSVSWYQQTPGQGLQFLFEYFSETQRNKGNFPGRFSGRQFSNSRSEMNVSTLELGDSALYLCASSLAVSGANTEAFFGQGTRLTVV.

This sequence joins TRBV6-1 and TRBJ2-3; 10 positions agree with TRBD2. Germline CDR1 reads MNHNS; CDR2 reads SASEGT. This CDR3 has 16 residues. J lost 6 bases, V lost 1 base, and 7 bases had no gene match. CDR3: CASSEGSGGARDTQYF. The CDR3 nucleotides are TGTGCCAGCAGTGAAGGGAGCGGGGGGGCTAGGGATACGCAGTATTTT.

The chain recombines TRBV21-1 with TRBJ1-6; the DNA was not used to check the table's D call, TRBD1. TRBV21-1 is an annotated pseudogene. The CDR3 consists of 16 residues. The CDR3, as DNA: TGTGCCAGCAGCAATCCCCCGGACAGGGTCGACTCACCCCTCCACTTT. Translated, it gives CASSNPPDRVDSPLHF.

The chain uses TRBV18 and TRBJ2-7; D is unresolved. V was trimmed by 3 bases and J by 7 bases, leaving 16 bases between them. Germline CDR1 is KGHSH and CDR2 is LQKENI. This CDR3 contains 14 residues. CDR3 protein: CASSPGQLLGEQYF. CDR3 bases: TGTGCCAGCTCACCGGGTCAGTTACTGGGTGAGCAGTACTTC.

This clone appeared a single time. The chain has TRBV11-2 and TRBJ2-5, with 10 bases lining up with TRBD2. Germline CDR1 reads SGHAT; CDR2 reads FQNNGV. V lost 3 bases and J lost 7; bases outside the gene matches: 5. The CDR3 is 14 residues long. CDR3: CASSFTSGAGTQYF. As DNA, the CDR3 is TGTGCCAGCAGCTTCACTAGCGGGGCCGGGACCCAGTACTTC.

The rearrangement joins TRBV19 to TRBJ2-3, with 15 bases matching TRBD2. Trimming at V came to 4 bases and at J to 1 base, leaving 6 bases not matched to a gene. The CDR3 totals 18 residues. In germline, CDR1 is LNHDA, CDR2 SQIVND (reference sequence). Written as DNA, the CDR3 is TGTGCCAGTAGTACCCTGGGACTAGCGGGGGGTGGCACAGATACGCAGTATTTT. It yields the protein CASSTLGLAGGGTDTQYF.

The chain recombines TRBV5-1 with TRBJ2-1; 9 bases match TRBD2. Germline V CDR1 and CDR2: SGHRS, YFSETQ. V gave up 0 bases and J gave up 5 bases; unmatched junction bases: 6. This CDR3 is 16 amino acids long. The CDR3 DNA reads as TGCGCCAGCAGCTTGGAGCGCGGGGGGGCCAACAATGAGCAGTTCTTC. It translates to CASSLERGGANNEQFF.

This rearrangement joins TRBV6-1 to TRBJ2-7, with D unclear. Trimming took off 6 bases at V and 3 bases at J, with 3 bases between the two ends. The germline V gene encodes CDR1 MNHNS and CDR2 SASEGT. The CDR3 runs 10 residues. Here the CDR3 DNA reads TGTGCCAGCAGCGACTACGAGCAGTACTTC. Its translation: CASSDYEQYF.

The chain links TRBV10-3 to TRBJ1-2; D not certain. The CDR3 loop spans 15 amino acids. V was trimmed by 7 bases and J by 2 bases, leaving 17 bases between them. Looked up from germline, CDR1 is ENHRY and CDR2 is SYGVKD. The CDR3: CAIMGFPAENYGYTF. DNA of the CDR3: TGTGCCATCATGGGTTTTCCGGCAGAGAACTATGGCTACACCTTC.

V is TRBV7-6 and J is TRBJ1-3, with no clear D. Germline V gene lookup returns CDR1 SGHVS and CDR2 FNYEAQ. The ends were cut back, 6 bases at V and 4 bases at J, with 10 bases in the middle. The CDR3 runs to 13 residues. Here the CDR3 reads CASREVTGNTIYF. The CDR3 region has the DNA TGTGCCAGCAGGGAGGTCACCGGAAACACCATATATTTT.

This clone was found once. This chain joins TRBV5-1 and TRBJ1-2; D is perhaps TRBD1 (6 bases). This CDR3 is 14 amino acids long. Trimming took off 0 bases at V and 2 bases at J, with 8 bases between the two ends. Germline lookup yields CDR1 SGHRS and CDR2 YFSETQ. The CDR3 region is CASSLGGQNYGYTF. CDR3 coding DNA: TGCGCCAGCAGCTTGGGGGGACAAAACTATGGCTACACCTTC.

V is TRBV11-2 and J is TRBJ2-5; a possible D gene is TRBD1 (6 bases). There are 14 residues in the CDR3. In germline, CDR1 is SGHAT, CDR2 FQNNGV. The V end lost 5 bases, the J end lost 5 bases, and 15 bases lay between the germline ends. The CDR3 reads CASSGSGVRETQYF. CDR3 sequence (DNA): TGTGCCAGCAGCGGCTCAGGGGTGAGGGAGACCCAGTACTTC.

The chain is built from TRBV9 and TRBJ1-2; D remains unclear. Germline V gene lookup returns CDR1 SGDLS and CDR2 YYNGEE. Trimming removed 0 bases from V and 3 bases from J, with 12 bases in between. The CDR3 contains 15 residues. The CDR3 DNA reads as TGTGCCAGCAGCGTAGGTGTTACGCCCTACTATGGCTACACCTTC. This translates into CASSVGVTPYYGYTF. Using reference TRBV9 and TRBJ1-2 for the parts outside the CDR3, the full variable domain is DSGVTQTPKHLITATGQRVTLRCSPRSGDLSVYWYQQSLDQGLQFLIQYYNGEERAKGNILERFSAQQFPDLHSELNLSSLELGDSALYFCASSVGVTPYYGYTFGSGTRLTVV.

Concerning this clone itself: At one end, the junction sequence differs from germline, possibly due to a read error. The chain is built from TRBV19 and TRBJ1-2, with a tentative D call TRBD1 (6 bases). CDR1 and CDR2 (germline): LNHDA, SQIVND (reference sequence). The CDR3 consists of 13 residues. CDR3 bases: TGTGCCAGTAGTATACCGGGGGCCTATGGCTACATCTTC. It is translated as CASSIPGAYGYIF.

The chain joins TRBV18 to TRBJ1-2; unclear D gene. CDR1 and CDR2 from the germline V gene are KGHSH and LQKENI. The CDR3 is 15 residues long. The V gene lost 3 bases and the J gene lost 2 bases, with 13 bases spanning the gap. CDR3 coding DNA: TGTGCCAGCTCACCTGGTTCCGGCAGAAACTATGGCTACACCTTC. This codes for CASSPGSGRNYGYTF.

The chain couples TRBV19 to TRBJ2-3; weak D call: TRBD2 (5 bases). This CDR3 is 15 amino acids long. The V end lost 4 bases, the J end lost 6 bases, and 17 bases lay between the germline ends. CDR1 is LNHDA and CDR2 is SQIVND in the germline V gene (reference sequence). The CDR3 DNA follows: TGTGCCAGTAGTAACCCGGGATCTAAATCGGATACGCAGTATTTT. It yields the protein CASSNPGSKSDTQYF.

The chain links TRBV7-9 to TRBJ1-2, with 7 bases identical to TRBD1. With V trimmed by 3 bases and J by 4 bases, 2 bases remained unmatched. The CDR3 runs 13 residues. Looked up from germline, CDR1 is SEHNR and CDR2 is FQNEAQ (reference sequence). The CDR3 DNA sequence: TGTGCCAGCAGCTTGGGACAGATCTATGGCTACACCTTC. Its protein is CASSLGQIYGYTF.

The V gene is TRBV6-1, the J gene TRBJ2-5, with D perhaps TRBD2 (6 bases). The germline V and J ends were trimmed by 9 bases and 2 bases, with 13 bases remaining between them. Germline V gene sequence: CDR1 MNHNS, CDR2 SASEGT. The CDR3 loop spans 13 amino acids. CDR3 in amino acids: CASTSLAQETQYF. As DNA, the CDR3 is TGTGCCAGTACCTCCCTAGCGCAAGAGACCCAGTACTTC.

In DNA form, the CDR3 reads TGTGCCAGCAGCGGGTGGCTTTCAGGGGGCCTCTATGGCTACACCTTC. It translates to CASSGWLSGGLYGYTF. The chain combines TRBV5-4 with TRBJ1-2; 8 bases agree with TRBD1. The CDR3 loop spans 16 amino acids. V shed 4 bases and J 4 bases; nucleotides not matched to a gene: 12. The V gene's germline CDR1 is SGHNT and CDR2 YYREEE (reference sequence).